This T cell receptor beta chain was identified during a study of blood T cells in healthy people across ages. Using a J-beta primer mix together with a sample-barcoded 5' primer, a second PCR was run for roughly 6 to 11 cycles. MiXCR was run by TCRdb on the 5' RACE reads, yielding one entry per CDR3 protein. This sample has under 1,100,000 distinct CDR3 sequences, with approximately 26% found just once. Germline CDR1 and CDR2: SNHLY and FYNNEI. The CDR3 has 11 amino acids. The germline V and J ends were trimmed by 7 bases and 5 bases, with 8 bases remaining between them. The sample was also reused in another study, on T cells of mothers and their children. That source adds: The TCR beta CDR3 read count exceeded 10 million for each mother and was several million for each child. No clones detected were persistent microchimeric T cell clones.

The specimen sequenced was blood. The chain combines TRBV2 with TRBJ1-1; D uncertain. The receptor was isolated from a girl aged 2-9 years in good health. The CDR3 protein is CASNGGTEAFF. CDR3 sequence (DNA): TGTGCCAGCAATGGTGGTACTGAAGCTTTCTTT.